Listed here is a single T cell receptor (beta chain). Alopecia areata patients provided lesional scalp punch biopsies and peripheral blood. These data come from a study of CD8+ T cells in alopecia areata. Study summary: Oral tofacitinib (5 to 10 mg twice daily) was administered to treated patients.

Once RNA had been extracted, it was reverse transcribed into cDNA to act as the sequencing template. Produced via immunoSEQ multiplex PCR; TCRdb's table is partial and in-frame only. The repertoire holds almost 250,000 clones, with roughly two thirds as singletons. Germline trimming cut 0 bases from V and 1 base from J; bases unmatched to any gene: 11. The CDR3 consists of 19 residues. This rearrangement joins TRBV23-1 to TRBJ1-5; 8 bases align to TRBD1. TRBV23-1 is recorded as an ORF, its role being uncertain. The sequence derives from a human donor with alopecia areata. The material sequenced was CD4+ T cells sorted from blood, taken at week 0. CDR3 in amino acids: CASSQSRVRGPLSNQPQHF. The CDR3 DNA reads as TGCGCCAGCAGTCAATCGAGGGTCAGGGGGCCCCTGAGCAATCAGCCCCAGCATTTT.